This T cell receptor (beta chain) derives from a study of T-cell memory formation after mild COVID-19. Findings of the study overall: Day 15 to 85 contracting clones showed balanced CD4/CD8; day 15 to 37 expanders favored CD4+.

Germline assignment: CDR1 KGHDR and CDR2 SFDVKD. V shed 6 bases and J shed 7 bases, with 20 bases lying between them. This CDR3 contains 15 residues. The table lists this clonotype with a few counts. Its target is unknown. TCRdb called the 5' RACE reads again in MiXCR, with one record for every CDR3 protein. The sample holds about 340,000 distinct CDR3 sequences; 20% to 25% are singletons and the top ten take 21%. The chain joins TRBV24-1 to TRBJ2-5; D is uncertain. Sequencing was performed on PBMCs or a T cell subset sorted from them (not recorded which). This TCR was sampled from a man aged 18 to 35 who had mild COVID-19 (a few samples of this study predate the infection). Cell type and time point are not known. For the CDR3, the DNA is TGTGCCACCAGTCGTTCCGGGCCCCGGAGTGGGACCCAGTACTTC. Its protein product is CATSRSGPRSGTQYF.